This T cell receptor (beta chain) was profiled in a study of shared T cell receptors in the human thymus. The germline CDR1 and CDR2 sequences are LGHNA and YNFKEQ. Trimming removed 0 bases from V and 0 bases from J; junction bases left unmatched: 6. CDR3 length equals 17 residues. The assay was immunoSEQ multiplex PCR, and TCRdb's table has in-frame clones only and misses some. Of some 700,000 clones in the sample, 70% to 90% are singletons; the top ten hold 0.0085% to 0.012%. The same sample was also studied in work on human thymus T cells.

This chain links TRBV4-2 with TRBJ2-3, with 7 bases identical to TRBD2. The sample consisted of thymocytes. The receptor comes from a boy younger than two with a congenital heart defect. CDR3 sequence (DNA): TGTGCCAGCAGCCAAGAAGGGAGGGTAGATAGCACAGATACGCAGTATTTT. The encoded protein is CASSQEGRVDSTDTQYF.